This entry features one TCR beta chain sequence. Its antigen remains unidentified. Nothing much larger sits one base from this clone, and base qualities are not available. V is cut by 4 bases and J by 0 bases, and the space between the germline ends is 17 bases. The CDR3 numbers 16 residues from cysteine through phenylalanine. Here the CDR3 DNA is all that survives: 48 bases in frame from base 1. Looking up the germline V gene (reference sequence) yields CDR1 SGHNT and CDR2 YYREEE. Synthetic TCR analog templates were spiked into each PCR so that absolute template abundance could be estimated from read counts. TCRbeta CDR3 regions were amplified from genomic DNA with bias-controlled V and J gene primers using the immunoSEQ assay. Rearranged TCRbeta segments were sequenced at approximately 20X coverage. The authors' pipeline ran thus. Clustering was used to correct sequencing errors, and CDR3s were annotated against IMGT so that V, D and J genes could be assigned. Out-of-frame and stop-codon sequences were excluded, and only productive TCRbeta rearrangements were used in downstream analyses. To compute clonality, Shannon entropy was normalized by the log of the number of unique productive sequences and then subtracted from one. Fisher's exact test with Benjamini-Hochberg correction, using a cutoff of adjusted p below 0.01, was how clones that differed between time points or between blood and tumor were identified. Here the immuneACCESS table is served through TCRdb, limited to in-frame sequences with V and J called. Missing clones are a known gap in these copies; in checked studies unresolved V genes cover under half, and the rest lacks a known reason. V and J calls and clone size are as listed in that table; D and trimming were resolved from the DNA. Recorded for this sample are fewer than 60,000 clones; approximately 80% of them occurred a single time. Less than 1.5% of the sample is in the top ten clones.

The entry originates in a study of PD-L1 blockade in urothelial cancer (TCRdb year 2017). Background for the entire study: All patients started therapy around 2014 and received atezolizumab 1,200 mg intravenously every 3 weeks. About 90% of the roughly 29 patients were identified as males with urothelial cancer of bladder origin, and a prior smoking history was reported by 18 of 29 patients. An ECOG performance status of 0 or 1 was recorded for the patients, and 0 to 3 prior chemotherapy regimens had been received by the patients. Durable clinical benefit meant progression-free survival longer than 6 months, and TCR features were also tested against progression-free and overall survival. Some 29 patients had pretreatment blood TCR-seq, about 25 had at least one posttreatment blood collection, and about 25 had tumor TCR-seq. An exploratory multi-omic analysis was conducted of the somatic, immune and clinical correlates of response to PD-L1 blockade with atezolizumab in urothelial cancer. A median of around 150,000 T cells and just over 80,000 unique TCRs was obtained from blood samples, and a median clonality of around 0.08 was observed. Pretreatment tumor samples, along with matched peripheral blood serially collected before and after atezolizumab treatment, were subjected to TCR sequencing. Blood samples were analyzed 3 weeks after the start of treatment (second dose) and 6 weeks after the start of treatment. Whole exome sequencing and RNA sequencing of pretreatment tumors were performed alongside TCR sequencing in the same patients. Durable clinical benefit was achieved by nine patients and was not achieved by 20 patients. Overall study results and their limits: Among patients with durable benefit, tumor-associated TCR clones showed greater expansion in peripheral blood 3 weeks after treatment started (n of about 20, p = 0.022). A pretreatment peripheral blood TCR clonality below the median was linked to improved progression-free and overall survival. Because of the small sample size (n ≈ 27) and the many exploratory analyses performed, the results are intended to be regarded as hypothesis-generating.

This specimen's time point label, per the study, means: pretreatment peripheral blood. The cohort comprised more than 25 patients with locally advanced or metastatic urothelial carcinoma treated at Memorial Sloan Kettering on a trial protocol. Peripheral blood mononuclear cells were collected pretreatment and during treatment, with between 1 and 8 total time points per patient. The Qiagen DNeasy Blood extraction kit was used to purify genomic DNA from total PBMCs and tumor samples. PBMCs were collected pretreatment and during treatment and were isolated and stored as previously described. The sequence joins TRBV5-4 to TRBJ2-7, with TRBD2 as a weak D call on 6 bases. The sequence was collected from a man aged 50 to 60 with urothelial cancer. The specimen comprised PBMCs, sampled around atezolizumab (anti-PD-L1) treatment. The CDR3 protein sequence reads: CASSPTLAVSSYEQYF. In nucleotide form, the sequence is TGTGCCAGCAGCCCCACCTTAGCGGTCAGCTCCTACGAGCAGTACTTC.